These 23 T cell receptor beta chains came from one sample sequenced in a study of blood T cell repertoires in COVID-19 (dated by TCRdb to about 2020). The library was produced with the immunoSEQ multiplex PCR assay. TCRdb's version of the immuneACCESS table is confined to in-frame rearrangements and falls short of the full clone set. An unresolved V gene accounts for under half of the shortfall where checked; the remainder is of unknown origin. The sample data list some 380,000 clones, and over 65% of these were observed just once. More than 0.85% of the sample comes from the top ten. The sample comprised peripheral blood. These receptors all come from a human donor with acute or convalescent COVID-19. The donor label of this sample is uncertain.

This clone was detected only once. V is TRBV19 and J is TRBJ1-3; TRBD1 matches 7 bases. V gave up 5 bases and J gave up 3 bases; unmatched junction bases: 4. The CDR3 is 14 residues long. Germline V gene lookup returns CDR1 LNHDA and CDR2 SQIVND (reference sequence). The CDR3 DNA reads as TGTGCCAGTAGTCCAAGGGACAGTGGAAACACCATATATTTT. Encoded protein: CASSPRDSGNTIYF. Full variable domain (rest looked up from reference TRBV19 and TRBJ1-3): DGGITQSPKYLFRKEGQNVTLSCEQNLNHDAMYWYRQDPGQGLRLIYYSQIVNDFQKGDIAEGYSVSREKKESFPLTVTSAQKNPTAFYLCASSPRDSGNTIYFGEGSWLTVV.

The chain's CDR3 is CSASPGNYGYTF. The CDR3 coding sequence is TGCAGTGCTAGTCCGGGTAACTATGGCTACACCTTC. J is TRBJ1-2 and V is TRBV20-1, with D uncertain. The CDR3 covers 12 residues. Trimming stripped 3 bases from V and 1 base from J, with 6 bases between. Germline CDR1 reads DFQATT; CDR2 reads SNEGSKA (reference sequence).

The chain is built from TRBV6-5 and TRBJ1-2, with D unclear. Germline-derived CDR1 and CDR2 are MNHEY and SVGAGI. V gave up 5 bases and J gave up 4 bases, with 14 bases separating them. CDR3 size: 14 residues. The CDR3 sequence is CASSPLRSFYGYTF. CDR3 nucleotide sequence: TGTGCCAGCAGTCCCCTCCGGAGCTTCTATGGCTACACCTTC.

This clone was observed a handful of times. V gene TRBV27 combines with J gene TRBJ1-1; possibly TRBD1 for D (5 bases). V lost 6 bases to trimming and J lost 7 bases, with 27 bases between them. This CDR3 is built from 17 residues. Germline V lookup: CDR1 MNHEY, CDR2 SMNVEV (reference sequence). CDR3 coding DNA: TGTGCCAGCAGGACGACAGAACCGAACTCCCAATGCGTTGAAGCTTTCTTT. It is translated as CASRTTEPNSQCVEAFF.

This clone has just one count. This sequence joins TRBV5-1 and TRBJ1-6, with D perhaps TRBD1 (5 bases). V was shortened by 4 bases and J by 10 bases, with 21 bases between the two germline ends. CDR1 is SGHRS, CDR2 YFSETQ, per germline. The CDR3 runs to 16 residues. This chain's CDR3 is CASSIDPGPQTSPLHF. The CDR3 DNA reads TGCGCCAGCAGCATAGATCCAGGGCCCCAGACATCACCCCTCCACTTT.

The chain couples TRBV18 to TRBJ2-5, with TRBD2 matching 10 bases. Trimming removed 3 bases from V and 3 bases from J; junction bases left unmatched: 4. Germline CDR1 is KGHSH and CDR2 is LQKENI. The CDR3 totals 15 residues. CDR3 protein: CASSPVLAGKETQYF. DNA of the CDR3: TGTGCCAGCTCACCGGTACTAGCGGGGAAAGAGACCCAGTACTTC.

The chain combines TRBV19 with TRBJ1-2, with a tentative D call TRBD1 (5 bases). CDR3 size: 15 residues. V shed 5 bases and J shed 4 bases, with 17 bases lying between them. CDR1 and CDR2 (germline): LNHDA, SQIVND (reference sequence). The CDR3 sequence: CASSSTLKGVYGYTF. CDR3 in DNA: TGTGCCAGTAGTTCCACGCTTAAAGGGGTCTATGGCTACACCTTC.

The chain carries TRBV6-6 and TRBJ1-6; weak D call: TRBD1 (5 bases). V lost 5 bases to trimming and J lost 5 bases, with 19 bases between them. Per germline, CDR1 MNHNY and CDR2 SVGAGI (reference sequence). The CDR3 length is 17 residues. CDR3 in DNA: TGTGCCAGCAGTAGATCGCAACCAGGGTGGAATAATTCACCCCTCCACTTT. This sequence encodes CASSRSQPGWNNSPLHF.

J is TRBJ2-2 and V is TRBV7-9; 14 bases map to TRBD2. V shed 7 bases, J shed 3 bases, and the junction held 13 bases outside the gene matches. The CDR3 has 19 residues. Germline values: CDR1 SEHNR, CDR2 FQNEAQ (reference sequence). This CDR3 reads CASTLVGTSGGLDTGELFF. The CDR3 nucleotides read TGTGCCAGCACCCTGGTAGGGACTAGCGGGGGTTTGGACACCGGGGAGCTGTTTTTT.

The chain uses TRBV6-1 and TRBJ2-7, with D perhaps TRBD2 (5 bases). Between the trimmed V and J ends, which lost 0 bases and 2 bases, there was a span of 11 bases. Germline CDR1 MNHNS, CDR2 SASEGT. CDR3 length: 15 residues. The CDR3 DNA reads TGTGCCAGCAGTGAAGCTGTACTAGACACCTACGAGCAGTACTTC. It codes for CASSEAVLDTYEQYF.

V is TRBV6-6 and J is TRBJ1-1; possibly TRBD1 for D (5 bases). This CDR3 spans 16 amino acids. Germline V CDR1 and CDR2: MNHNY, SVGAGI (reference sequence). Trimming left V 2 bases short and J 1 base short, with 14 bases between. DNA for the CDR3: TGTGCCAGCAGTTACCCAAATTCCGGACAGAACACTGAAGCTTTCTTT. Translating gives CASSYPNSGQNTEAFF.

V usage is TRBV6-5 and J usage is TRBJ1-5; no definite D call. The CDR3 is 12 amino acids. Germline-derived CDR1 and CDR2 are MNHEY and SVGAGI. Trimming removed 5 bases from V and 4 bases from J, with 6 bases in between. The CDR3 here is CASSRGNQPQHF. The CDR3 nucleotides are TGTGCCAGCAGTCGAGGTAATCAGCCCCAGCATTTT.

For the CDR3, the DNA is TGTGCCAGCAGCTCGGACAGGGGGTTTGACACTGAAGCTTTCTTT. Amino acids: CASSSDRGFDTEAFF. This chain uses TRBV7-9 with TRBJ1-1; TRBD1 aligns across 10 bases. This CDR3 comprises 15 residues. J gave up 3 bases and V 4 bases, and 5 bases lay outside the gene matches. CDR1 is SEHNR, CDR2 FQNEAQ, per germline (reference sequence).

Turning to this clone: The junction departs from germline at one end; a sequencing error may be responsible. J is TRBJ1-3 and V is TRBV7-2, with a weak D call TRBD1 (5 bases). This CDR3 spans 11 amino acids. Germline CDR1 SGHTA, CDR2 FQGNSA. The CDR3: CASSLGGSPVF. CDR3 in DNA: TGTGCCAGCAGCTTAGGGGGCAGCCCAGTTTTT.

The V and J genes are TRBV7-2 and TRBJ2-3; D remains ambiguous. Between the trimmed V and J ends, which lost 0 bases and 8 bases, there was a span of 15 bases. The CDR3 loop spans 15 amino acids. Germline V gene lookup returns CDR1 SGHTA and CDR2 FQGNSA. CDR3: CASSLASLGFGTQYF. CDR3 in DNA: TGTGCCAGCAGCTTAGCCTCCCTCGGGTTTGGTACGCAGTATTTT.

The chain employs TRBV19 and TRBJ2-5; D remains ambiguous. The CDR3 contains 14 residues. Germline V gene data show CDR1 as LNHDA and CDR2 as SQIVND (reference sequence). The V end lost 3 bases, the J end lost 5 bases, and 13 bases lay between the germline ends. CDR3 sequence: CASSIEVNRETQYF. CDR3 DNA: TGTGCCAGTAGTATCGAGGTTAATAGGGAGACCCAGTACTTC.

The chain links TRBV30 to TRBJ1-6, with TRBD1 matching over 7 bases. This CDR3 region has 13 residues. Germline CDR1 reads GTSNPN; CDR2 reads SVGIG (reference sequence). Trimming removed 8 bases from V and 6 bases from J; junction bases left unmatched: 7. This chain's CDR3 is CAQTGQLNSPLHF. The CDR3 coding sequence is TGTGCCCAAACGGGACAGCTTAATTCACCCCTCCACTTT.

The chain couples TRBV28 to TRBJ1-1; D unclear. The CDR3 is made up of 14 amino acids. The germline V gene encodes CDR1 MDHEN and CDR2 SYDVKM. Trimming pared 1 base from V and 0 bases from J, leaving 6 bases between. The CDR3 DNA sequence: TGTGCCAGCAGTTTATTGAACATGAACACTGAAGCTTTCTTT. This encodes CASSLLNMNTEAFF.

V gene TRBV11-2 combines with J gene TRBJ2-3, with D possibly matching TRBD2 (6 bases). This CDR3 is built from 15 residues. Germline CDR1 reads SGHAT; CDR2 reads FQNNGV. The V gene lost 0 bases and the J gene lost 8 bases, with 15 bases spanning the gap. The CDR3 DNA sequence: TGTGCCAGCAGCTTAGAAGTTAGCGGAGCCTTTACGCAGTATTTT. Protein sequence: CASSLEVSGAFTQYF.

The table lists this clone with many counts. The chain joins TRBV5-4 to TRBJ2-3, with D perhaps TRBD1 (6 bases). Germline loops: CDR1 SGHNT, CDR2 YYREEE (reference sequence). The CDR3 sequence is 15 residues long. Trimming took 3 bases from V and 6 from J, leaving 17 bases between them. The CDR3 sequence: CASSYWGQGGDTQYF. The CDR3 nucleotides are TGTGCCAGCAGCTACTGGGGGCAGGGCGGGGATACGCAGTATTTT.

The rearrangement joins TRBV20-1 to TRBJ1-2; tentatively, D is TRBD1 (6 bases). Trimming shortened V by 3 bases and J by 7 bases, and 21 bases separated the two germline ends. This CDR3 region has 15 residues. Germline-derived CDR1 and CDR2 are DFQATT and SNEGSKA (reference sequence). The CDR3: CSASPTFAGEGGYTF. For the CDR3, the DNA is TGCAGTGCTAGTCCAACCTTTGCAGGGGAGGGTGGCTACACCTTC.

The chain is built from TRBV28 and TRBJ1-2; 9 nucleotides match TRBD1. The CDR3 has 16 amino acids. Germline V gene sequence: CDR1 MDHEN, CDR2 SYDVKM. V lost 4 bases to trimming and J lost 4 bases; unmatched junction nucleotides: 10. The DNA for the CDR3 is TGTGCCAGCAGTTCCGCCGGGACAGGGAATAGCTATGGCTACACCTTC. Residues: CASSSAGTGNSYGYTF.

This clone appeared once. The CDR3 sequence: CASSKGTLQESTDTQYF. CDR3 bases: TGTGCCAGCAGCAAAGGGACCCTACAGGAGAGCACAGATACGCAGTATTTT. The rearrangement joins TRBV21-1 to TRBJ2-3; TRBD1, as called in the table, went unchecked against the DNA. TRBV21-1 is a documented pseudogene. The CDR3 totals 17 residues.